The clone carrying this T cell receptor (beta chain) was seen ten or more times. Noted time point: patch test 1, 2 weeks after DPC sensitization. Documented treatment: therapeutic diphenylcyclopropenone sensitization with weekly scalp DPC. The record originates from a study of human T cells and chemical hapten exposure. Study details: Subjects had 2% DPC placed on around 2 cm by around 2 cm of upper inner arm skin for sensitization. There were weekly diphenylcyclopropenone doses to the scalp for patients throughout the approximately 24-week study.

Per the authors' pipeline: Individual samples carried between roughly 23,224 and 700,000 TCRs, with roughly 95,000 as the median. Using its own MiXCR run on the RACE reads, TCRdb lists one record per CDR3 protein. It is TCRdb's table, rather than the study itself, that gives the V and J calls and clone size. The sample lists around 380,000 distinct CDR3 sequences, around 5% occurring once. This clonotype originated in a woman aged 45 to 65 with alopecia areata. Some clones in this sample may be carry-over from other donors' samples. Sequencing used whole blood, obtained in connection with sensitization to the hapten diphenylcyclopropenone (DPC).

The CDR3 sequence is CASSPLSGGRGYTF. The CDR3 DNA follows: TGTGCCAGCAGTCCATTGAGCGGGGGGCGAGGCTACACCTTC. The chain is built from TRBV6-2 or TRBV6-3 and TRBJ1-2, with D perhaps matching TRBD1 (6 bases). Trimming took off 5 bases at V and 8 bases at J, with 18 bases between the two ends. Per the germline V gene, CDR1 is MNHEY and CDR2 is SVGEGT. The CDR3 loop spans 14 amino acids.